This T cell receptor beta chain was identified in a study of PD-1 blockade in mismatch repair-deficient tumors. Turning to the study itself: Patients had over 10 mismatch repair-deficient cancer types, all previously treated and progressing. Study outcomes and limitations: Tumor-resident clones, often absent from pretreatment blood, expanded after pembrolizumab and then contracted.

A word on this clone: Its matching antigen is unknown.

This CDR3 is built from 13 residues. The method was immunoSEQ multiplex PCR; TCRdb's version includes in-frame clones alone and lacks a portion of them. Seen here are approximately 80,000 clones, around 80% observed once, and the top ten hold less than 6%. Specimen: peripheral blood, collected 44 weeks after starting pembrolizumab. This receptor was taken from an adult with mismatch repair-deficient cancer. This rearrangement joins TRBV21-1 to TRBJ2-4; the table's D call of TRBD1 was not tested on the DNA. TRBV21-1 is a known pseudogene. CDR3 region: CATRQATGNIQYF. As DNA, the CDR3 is TGTGCCACCCGCCAGGCTACAGGGAACATTCAGTACTTC.